Listed here are 8 T cell receptor beta chains from one sample, sequenced in a study of cytomegalovirus exposure and HLA in healthy donors. The PCR employed 60 Vbeta primers together with 13 Jbeta primers. Measured with immunoSEQ multiplex PCR; TCRdb has only the in-frame clones, and not every one. The sample lists some 170,000 clones; 82% were seen once. Sample: PBMCs. The source of these receptors is a girl between 5 and 17 years old in good health and CMV-seropositive.

The rearrangement uses TRBV6-5 and TRBJ2-7; D might be TRBD1 (6 bases). Germline assignment: CDR1 MNHEY and CDR2 SVGAGI. V shed 7 bases and J shed 2 bases, with 12 bases lying between them. This CDR3 spans 13 amino acids. This CDR3 reads CASIRTDTYEQYF. The CDR3 DNA is TGTGCCAGCATTCGGACAGATACCTACGAGCAGTACTTC.

This chain uses TRBV4-3 with TRBJ1-1; 7 positions agree with TRBD1. This CDR3 is 16 amino acids long. Germline V gives CDR1 LGHNA, CDR2 YSLEER. V gave up 4 bases and J gave up 4 bases; unmatched junction bases: 12. CDR3 sequence reads: CASSPGDGQETTEAFF. As DNA, the CDR3 is TGCGCCAGCAGCCCCGGGGACGGACAGGAGACCACTGAAGCTTTCTTT.

V and J are TRBV5-1 and TRBJ2-7; TRBD2 agrees at 8 bases. V gave up 4 bases and J gave up 0 bases; unmatched junction bases: 9. This CDR3 has 16 amino acids. Germline V gene lookup returns CDR1 SGHRS and CDR2 YFSETQ. The CDR3 DNA is TGCGCCAGCAGCCGGGAGGGGAGGTTGGTCTCCTACGAGCAGTACTTC. It translates to CASSREGRLVSYEQYF.

This rearrangement joins TRBV28 to TRBJ2-1, with TRBD2 identical over 14 bases. J was trimmed by 6 bases and V by 6 bases; bases with no gene match: 4. The CDR3 totals 15 residues. Germline CDR1 reads MDHEN; CDR2 reads SYDVKM. This chain's CDR3 is CASSQTSGGANEQFF. The CDR3 DNA follows: TGTGCCAGCAGCCAGACTAGCGGGGGGGCCAATGAGCAGTTCTTC.

The gene calls are TRBV19 and TRBJ1-1, with D possibly TRBD1 on 6 matching bases. V lost 5 bases and J lost 3, with 10 bases in between. Germline assignment: CDR1 LNHDA and CDR2 SQIVND (reference sequence). This CDR3 comprises 13 residues. The CDR3 protein is CASSDAGDTEAFF. DNA of the CDR3: TGTGCCAGTAGTGACGCAGGGGACACTGAAGCTTTCTTT. Using reference TRBV19 and TRBJ1-1 for the parts outside the CDR3, the full variable domain is DGGITQSPKYLFRKEGQNVTLSCEQNLNHDAMYWYRQDPGQGLRLIYYSQIVNDFQKGDIAEGYSVSREKKESFPLTVTSAQKNPTAFYLCASSDAGDTEAFFGQGTRLTVV.

The rearrangement uses TRBV5-1 and TRBJ2-7; TRBD2 is a possible D gene (5 bases). The CDR3 runs to 14 residues. Germline V CDR1 and CDR2: SGHRS, YFSETQ. The V gene lost 4 bases and the J gene lost 3 bases, with 14 bases spanning the gap. The CDR3 reads CASSGSLGVYEQYF. In DNA, the CDR3 is TGCGCCAGCAGCGGGAGTCTTGGGGTCTACGAGCAGTACTTC.

The V call is TRBV5-5, the J call TRBJ1-4; tentative D call: TRBD1 (5 bases). V was clipped by 0 bases and J by 2 bases, with 8 bases between them. Germline V gene data show CDR1 as SGHKS and CDR2 as YYEKEE (reference sequence). The CDR3 totals 15 residues. The chain's CDR3 is CASSLVGPTNEKLFF. CDR3 DNA: TGTGCCAGCAGCTTGGTGGGGCCTACTAATGAAAAACTGTTTTTT.

The chain uses TRBV4-1 and TRBJ2-5; 7 bases align to TRBD1. Per germline, CDR1 MGHRA and CDR2 YSYEKL. V trimming: 6 bases; J trimming: 4 bases; junction bases outside the gene matches: 11. There are 15 residues in the CDR3. The CDR3 coding sequence is TGCGCCAGCAGTCCGACAGGGACCCGGTTAGAGACCCAGTACTTC. It is translated as CASSPTGTRLETQYF.